A selection of T cell receptor beta chains follows, all from one sample in a study of identical twins. TCRdb reprocessed the 5' RACE reads via MiXCR and lists one record per CDR3 protein. Here the sample spans hundreds of thousands of distinct CDR3 sequences, approximately 6.1% being singletons. Sample: naive T cells sorted from blood. Every receptor here comes from a man younger than 35 in good health. CDR3s include the opening cysteine and the closing phenylalanine or tryptophan. The order of the fields is clone size, D gene, J gene, V gene, CDR3 DNA, CDR3 protein. A D gene is named only where the DNA matches it firmly. Size tells how often a clone was seen (once, few, many) or the class of an expanded clone, and some rows leave it out.

.,.,TRBJ1-2,TRBV6-2/TRBV6-3,TGTGCCAGCAGTTACTCGGGCAGTAGTGGCTACACCTTC,CASSYSGSSGYTF
few,TRBD2,TRBJ2-3,TRBV20-1,TGCAGTGCACTAGGGACTAGCGGGACAGATACGCAGTATTTT,CSALGTSGTDTQYF
many,TRBD1,TRBJ2-7,TRBV7-3,TGTGCCAGCAGCCGGACAGGGGATGGAGAGCAGTACTTC,CASSRTGDGEQYF
many,.,TRBJ1-1,TRBV5-5,TGTGCCAGCAGCTTAGCGACGGGACGGACGAACACTGAAGCTTTCTTT,CASSLATGRTNTEAFF
few,.,TRBJ1-1,TRBV29-1,TGCAGCGTTGAAGGGTTGGTGAACACTGAAGCTTTCTTT,CSVEGLVNTEAFF
few,.,TRBJ2-1,TRBV7-2,TGTGCCAGCAGCTTAGGAGGGCTTGATGAGCAGTTCTTC,CASSLGGLDEQFF
many,.,TRBJ2-1,TRBV5-1,TGCGCCAGCAGCCCAGGAGGGCCCCCAGGCAATGAGCAGTTCTTC,CASSPGGPPGNEQFF
many,.,TRBJ2-3,TRBV2,TGTGCCAGCTGGGGGAGCACAGATACGCAGTATTTT,CASWGSTDTQYF
.,.,TRBJ2-7,TRBV11-2,TGTGCCAGCAGCTTAGATGATGTTCCAGGCCGGGCCTTTATCTACGAGCAGTACTTC,CASSLDDVPGRAFIYEQYF
many,TRBD2,TRBJ2-3,TRBV11-2,TGTGCCAGCAGCTCGGGACTAGCGCTTAACACAGATACGCAGTATTTT,CASSSGLALNTDTQYF
many,TRBD2,TRBJ2-3,TRBV12-3/TRBV12-4,TGTGCCAGCAGCACCGGGACTAGCGGGAGGAAAACAGATACGCAGTATTTT,CASSTGTSGRKTDTQYF
.,.,TRBJ2-7,TRBV19,TGTGCCAGTAAAACCGGGACAACATCATACGAGCAGTACTTC,CASKTGTTSYEQYF
few,TRBD1,TRBJ1-5,TRBV4-1,TGCGCCAGCAGCCAAGATTACTCGGGACAGGGGGCGGTTCAGCCCCAGCATTTT,CASSQDYSGQGAVQPQHF
many,TRBD2,TRBJ2-3,TRBV20-1,TGCAGTGCTACTCCACTAGCGGGGTTAAAAGATACGCAGTATTTT,CSATPLAGLKDTQYF
many,.,TRBJ2-1,TRBV5-1,TGCGCCAGCAGCCCCCCGAGTGTGGCGGCCATTACAGTTGAGCAGTTCTTC,CASSPPSVAAITVEQFF
many,TRBD1,TRBJ2-1,TRBV12-3/TRBV12-4,TGTGCCAGCAGTCCAGAGGGGGCCGATGAGCAGTTCTTC,CASSPEGADEQFF
few,TRBD1,TRBJ2-5,TRBV29-1,TGCAGCGTTATACCCCACGCAGGGGGATCACAAGAGACCCAGTACTTC,CSVIPHAGGSQETQYF
many,.,TRBJ2-3,TRBV25-1,TGTGCCACCTCCCAGGTCATTCTCACCACAGATACGCAGTATTTT,CATSQVILTTDTQYF
.,TRBD2,TRBJ2-3,TRBV12-3/TRBV12-4,TGTGCCAGCACCGTACCGGGACTAGCTGGCACAGATACGCAGTATTTT,CASTVPGLAGTDTQYF
many,TRBD1,TRBJ1-1,TRBV20-1,TGCAGTGCTAGAGACGACAGGGGCACTAACACTGAAGCTTTCTTT,CSARDDRGTNTEAFF
many,TRBD2,TRBJ2-3,TRBV5-1,TGCGCCAGCAGCCCGGGACTAGCGGGAGAGAGGACAGATACGCAGTATTTT,CASSPGLAGERTDTQYF
.,.,TRBJ2-4,TRBV6-4,TGTGCCAGCAGTGAAGGTCCCAGTTATCCAGGGAACATTCAGTACTTC,CASSEGPSYPGNIQYF
many,TRBD2,TRBJ2-1,TRBV4-1,TGCGCCAGCAGCCAAGATGATGGGGGAGGGTCCTACAATGAGCAGTTCTTC,CASSQDDGGGSYNEQFF
.,.,TRBJ2-1,TRBV6-5,TGTGCCAGCAGTTACTCGGGCGGGGCGGCGGGCAATGAGCAGTTCTTC,CASSYSGGAAGNEQFF